A selection of T cell receptor beta chains follows, all from one sample in a study of cytomegalovirus exposure and HLA in healthy donors. The data were produced by immunoSEQ multiplex PCR, yet TCRdb's version contains in-frame clones alone and is incomplete. The sample yields 110,000 to 150,000 clones, roughly 10% seen once. The sample taken for sequencing was PBMCs. Receptor source: a man aged 45-65 years in good health and CMV-seronegative. Each CDR3 is given with its conserved first and last residue. A D gene is named only where the DNA matches it firmly. Some rows have no size entry. The others give once, few or many, or a class for an expanded clone.

TRBJ1-5 13 few TRBV2 TRBD1 CASSSDRDQPQHF TGTGCCAGCAGTTCGGACAGGGATCAGCCCCAGCATTTT
TRBJ1-1 16 - TRBV5-1 - CASSSLTGSMNTEAFF TGCGCCAGCAGCTCTTTGACAGGATCCATGAACACTGAAGCTTTCTTT
TRBJ1-1 14 - TRBV25-1 - CASSVRGADTEAFF TGTGCCAGCAGTGTGCGGGGAGCGGACACTGAAGCTTTCTTT
TRBJ2-5 15 once TRBV6-1 - CASSVLARGGETQYF TGTGCCAGCAGTGTTCTAGCGAGGGGGGGGGAGACCCAGTACTTC
TRBJ1-5 14 few TRBV6-5 - CASRFRQGNQPQHF TGTGCCAGCAGATTCCGACAGGGCAATCAGCCCCAGCATTTT
TRBJ1-2 15 few TRBV19 TRBD1 CASSRTGTNYGYRTF TGTGCCAGTAGTAGGACAGGTACGAACTATGGCTACAGAACCTTC
TRBJ1-5 16 few TRBV19 - CASSFLQGGWNQPQHF TGTGCCAGTAGCTTCCTCCAGGGAGGGTGGAATCAGCCCCAGCATTTT
TRBJ1-4 14 few TRBV6-1 - CASNRYSANEKLFF TGTGCCAGCAATCGTTACAGTGCAAATGAAAAACTGTTTTTT
TRBJ2-7 14 few TRBV7-9 - CASSPVRGEHEQYF TGTGCCAGCAGCCCCGTTAGGGGTGAGCACGAGCAGTACTTC
TRBJ1-2 15 - TRBV5-5 TRBD1 CASSSEGTGSYGYTF TGTGCCAGCAGCTCAGAGGGGACAGGGAGCTATGGCTACACCTTC
TRBJ1-1 14 - TRBV2 - CASSGGGPNTEAFF TGTGCCAGCAGTGGTGGAGGGCCGAACACTGAAGCTTTCTTT
TRBJ1-5 15 - TRBV11-2 - CASSLDSGNNQPQHF TGTGCCAGCAGCTTAGACTCAGGGAACAATCAGCCCCAGCATTTT
TRBJ1-3 14 - TRBV6-6 TRBD1 CASSTGTVGNTIYF TGTGCCAGCAGCACCGGGACAGTTGGAAACACCATATATTTT
TRBJ2-2 15 - TRBV11-3 TRBD2 CASSSTSGSTGELFF TGTGCCAGCAGTTCGACTAGCGGGAGTACCGGGGAGCTGTTTTTT
TRBJ2-7 12 few TRBV2 - CASSRSNYEQYF TGTGCCAGCAGTCGTTCTAACTACGAGCAGTACTTC
TRBJ2-7 16 - TRBV29-1 TRBD2 CSVARAASGSNYEQYF TGCAGCGTTGCACGGGCGGCTAGCGGGTCTAACTACGAGCAGTACTTC
TRBJ2-3 18 - TRBV6-1 TRBD2 CASSESGSGGTSTDTQYF TGTGCCAGCAGTGAATCAGGTAGCGGGGGGACTAGCACAGATACGCAGTATTTT
TRBJ2-1 13 - TRBV6-5 - CASLKEGTHEQFF TGTGCCTCCCTTAAGGAGGGAACCCATGAGCAGTTCTTC
TRBJ1-2 15 few TRBV4-1 - CASSVIGAGIERYTF TGCGCCAGCAGCGTAATAGGGGCTGGGATCGAACGCTACACCTTC
TRBJ1-5 14 - TRBV11-2 - CASSPGLSNQPQHF TGTGCCAGCAGCCCAGGGCTTAGCAATCAGCCCCAGCATTTT
TRBJ1-2 14 - TRBV6-5 - CASSYGYRAAGYTF TGTGCCAGCAGTTACGGATACAGGGCGGCTGGCTACACCTTC
TRBJ1-1 13 few TRBV11-3 - CASSLDRDTEAFF TGTGCCAGCAGCTTAGATCGTGACACTGAAGCTTTCTTT
TRBJ2-7 17 - TRBV19 TRBD2 CASSRPGTSGLAYEQYF TGTGCCAGTAGTAGGCCCGGGACTAGCGGCCTCGCTTACGAGCAGTACTTC
TRBJ1-1 14 few TRBV5-4 TRBD1 CASSFGGGLDEAFF TGTGCCAGCAGCTTCGGAGGGGGCTTGGATGAAGCTTTCTTT